These 27 T cell receptor beta chains were all obtained from the same sample, sequenced in a study of T cells in narcolepsy. The protocol was immunoSEQ multiplex PCR, while the TCRdb copy is restricted to in-frame clones and leaves out a portion. The table shows over 15,000 clones, with over 75% occurring only once. Sequencing was done on a sample of memory (CD45RA-) CD4+ T cells from blood. These receptors were collected from a human donor in good health.

The genes are TRBV5-6 and TRBJ1-3; D might be TRBD1 (6 bases). The V end lost 0 bases, the J end lost 0 bases, and 10 bases lay between the germline ends. Germline V gives CDR1 SGHDT, CDR2 YYEEEE. CDR3 length equals 16 residues. In nucleotides, the CDR3 is TGTGCCAGCAGCTTGGCCGGACAGTACTCTGGAAACACCATATATTTT. As protein: CASSLAGQYSGNTIYF.

V is TRBV9 and J is TRBJ2-7; tentatively, D is TRBD1 (5 bases). Per germline, CDR1 SGDLS and CDR2 YYNGEE. This CDR3 comprises 14 residues. Between the trimmed V and J ends, which lost 0 bases and 3 bases, there was a span of 10 bases. CDR3 sequence reads: CASSVGQSGYEQYF. The CDR3 DNA reads as TGTGCCAGCAGCGTAGGACAGTCTGGCTACGAGCAGTACTTC. Drawing the rest from reference TRBV9 and TRBJ2-7, the complete variable domain is DSGVTQTPKHLITATGQRVTLRCSPRSGDLSVYWYQQSLDQGLQFLIQYYNGEERAKGNILERFSAQQFPDLHSELNLSSLELGDSALYFCASSVGQSGYEQYFGPGTRLTVT.

This clone showed up just once. The V call is TRBV2, the J call TRBJ2-7; possibly TRBD2 for D (6 bases). V lost 8 bases and J lost 7, with 21 bases in between. CDR3 length: 14 amino acids. Germline V gives CDR1 SNHLY, CDR2 FYNNEI. CDR3 residues: CASSRGLRWSEQYF. CDR3 sequence (DNA): TGTGCCAGCTCCAGAGGACTACGCTGGAGTGAGCAGTACTTC.

The rearrangement links TRBV2 to TRBJ1-2; 7 bases align to TRBD1. CDR3 length: 15 residues. Germline V gives CDR1 SNHLY, CDR2 FYNNEI. With 4 bases clipped from V and 7 bases from J, the junction kept 12 bases outside the gene matches. The CDR3 protein is CASSAAWDSSRGYTF. CDR3 nucleotides: TGTGCCAGCAGTGCCGCTTGGGACAGTTCCCGTGGCTACACCTTC.

This rearrangement joins TRBV7-2 to TRBJ2-7; D unclear. V was clipped by 2 bases and J by 7 bases, with 9 bases between them. Germline CDR1 is SGHTA and CDR2 is FQGNSA. The CDR3 runs 12 residues. The CDR3 DNA reads as TGTGCCAGCAGCTTACTGCTGGGGGAGCAGTACTTC. This codes for CASSLLLGEQYF.

This chain joins TRBV10-2 and TRBJ2-1; D is perhaps TRBD1 (6 bases). CDR3 size: 13 residues. CDR1 and CDR2 from the germline V gene are WSHSY and SAAADI. V was pared by 6 bases and J by 8 bases, with 14 bases between. In nucleotides, the CDR3 is TGCGCCAGCAGGGGAGCGAAGGGGGATGAGCAGTTCTTC. Translating gives CASRGAKGDEQFF.

The chain recombines TRBV11-1 with TRBJ1-2, with D hard to call. The CDR3 covers 16 residues. V lost 2 bases and J 7 bases, leaving 20 bases between the germline ends. The germline gives CDR1 SGHAT, CDR2 FQDESV (reference sequence). The CDR3 protein is CASSLSLDGLASGYTF. The CDR3 DNA sequence: TGTGCCAGCAGCTTATCGCTTGACGGTTTAGCTTCTGGCTACACCTTC.

The chain carries TRBV6-5 and TRBJ1-2, with D perhaps TRBD1 (6 bases). V was trimmed by 0 bases and J by 4 bases, leaving 9 bases between them. This CDR3 is 14 amino acids long. Per the germline V gene, CDR1 is MNHEY and CDR2 is SVGAGI. The CDR3 here is CASSYSGGGYGYTF. The CDR3 DNA is TGTGCCAGCAGTTACTCCGGGGGCGGCTATGGCTACACCTTC.

The chain recombines TRBV19 with TRBJ1-1; a weak D match, TRBD1 (6 bases). The CDR3 consists of 14 residues. Between the trimmed V and J ends, which lost 5 bases and 4 bases, there was a span of 14 bases. Germline assignment: CDR1 LNHDA and CDR2 SQIVND (reference sequence). CDR3 in amino acids: CASSSQGRGTEAFF. The DNA for the CDR3 is TGTGCCAGTAGTTCACAGGGAAGGGGCACTGAAGCTTTCTTT.

This chain joins TRBV6-6 and TRBJ1-2; TRBD1 aligns across 8 bases. This CDR3 region has 13 residues. Losses at the gene ends were 11 bases for V and 4 bases for J; bases not matched to a gene: 9. Germline lookup yields CDR1 MNHNY and CDR2 SVGAGI (reference sequence). CDR3 residues: CACRTGSSYGYTF. In nucleotides, the CDR3 is TGTGCCTGCCGGACAGGGAGTTCCTATGGCTACACCTTC.

In this sample, this clone turned up a few times. Other DNA sequences in the sample encode the same CDR3. The V call is TRBV30, the J call TRBJ1-4; the D gene is possibly TRBD1 (6 bases). Germline CDR1 and CDR2: GTSNPN and SVGIG (reference sequence). V was trimmed by 2 bases and J by 6 bases, leaving 22 bases between them. The CDR3 length is 17 residues. The CDR3 region is CAWSRWGARGRDEKLFF. CDR3 DNA: TGTGCCTGGAGTAGATGGGGGGCTCGGGGGCGAGATGAAAAACTGTTTTTT.

The chain recombines TRBV5-1 with TRBJ1-1; a possible D gene is TRBD1 (5 bases). V was pared by 4 bases and J by 3 bases, with 10 bases between. The CDR3 spans 13 residues. Germline-derived CDR1 and CDR2 are SGHRS and YFSETQ. As DNA, the CDR3 is TGCGCCAGCAGCCCCCGGGGGGACACTGAAGCTTTCTTT. Its protein product is CASSPRGDTEAFF.

This clone was found once. V usage is TRBV18 and J usage is TRBJ2-7; no clear D gene. Looked up from germline, CDR1 is KGHSH and CDR2 is LQKENI. The CDR3 runs to 12 residues. Trimming removed 5 bases at V and 4 bases at J, with 9 bases between. In DNA form, the CDR3 reads TGTGCCAGCTCATCTGACGGGTACGAGCAGTACTTC. This gives the protein CASSSDGYEQYF.

The J gene is TRBJ2-7, the V gene TRBV6-1; 14 bases align to TRBD2. The CDR3 is 12 residues long. The germline CDR1 and CDR2 sequences are MNHNS and SASEGT. V was pared by 11 bases and J by 12 bases, with 9 bases of the junction left unmatched. CDR3 protein: CASGLAGAGPYF. CDR3 DNA: TGTGCCTCGGGACTAGCGGGAGCGGGGCCGTACTTC.

V usage is TRBV7-8 and J usage is TRBJ2-1, with 10 bases lining up with TRBD2. Germline assignment: CDR1 SGHVS and CDR2 FQNEAQ. The junction had 10 bases not matched to a gene; V was cut back by 5 bases and J by 6 bases. The CDR3 is made up of 16 amino acids. The chain's CDR3 is CASSAPSASGSNEQFF. In DNA form, the CDR3 reads TGTGCCAGCAGCGCGCCGAGTGCTAGCGGGAGCAATGAGCAGTTCTTC.

This clone was recorded once. This rearrangement joins TRBV4-1 to TRBJ2-7, with 8 positions matching TRBD1. The germline V gene has CDR1 MGHRA and CDR2 YSYEKL. With V trimmed by 4 bases and J by 6 bases, 11 bases remained unmatched. The CDR3 contains 15 residues. CDR3 sequence (DNA): TGCGCCAGCAGCCCCCTGGACAGGGAAAACTCCGAGCAGTACTTC. It yields the protein CASSPLDRENSEQYF.

Worth noting for this clone: This CDR3 is also generated by other DNA sequences in the sample. The gene calls are TRBV6-1 and TRBJ1-1; D perhaps matches TRBD1 (5 bases). The ends were cut back, 3 bases at V and 5 bases at J, with 19 bases in the middle. This CDR3 has 16 residues. Per the germline V gene, CDR1 is MNHNS and CDR2 is SASEGT. This CDR3 reads CASSDEGQGKRTEAFF. CDR3 DNA sequence: TGTGCCAGCAGTGATGAAGGACAAGGAAAACGAACTGAAGCTTTCTTT.

V and J are TRBV4-1 and TRBJ2-7; the match to TRBD1 covers 9 bases. The CDR3 has 15 residues. CDR1 is MGHRA, CDR2 YSYEKL, per germline. Unmatched junction bases numbered 6, after V lost 6 bases and J lost 0 bases. The CDR3: CASRPGDRDSYEQYF. The DNA for the CDR3 is TGCGCCAGCAGACCCGGGGACAGGGACTCCTACGAGCAGTACTTC.

V and J are TRBV19 and TRBJ1-2; the match to TRBD1 covers 9 bases. In germline, CDR1 is LNHDA, CDR2 SQIVND (reference sequence). The CDR3 sequence is 16 residues long. Trimming took 4 bases from V and 3 from J; bases not matched to a gene: 9. The CDR3 protein is CASSNARTGVDYGYTF. The CDR3 DNA reads TGTGCCAGTAGTAATGCGCGGACAGGGGTTGACTATGGCTACACCTTC.

The chain joins TRBV29-1 to TRBJ1-1; TRBD1 matches 7 bases. Looked up from germline, CDR1 is SQVTM and CDR2 is ANQGSEA. This CDR3 spans 13 amino acids. V shed 5 bases, J shed 3 bases, and the junction held 6 bases outside the gene matches. The CDR3 bases are TGCAGCGTTTTTACAGGGGCGTACACTGAAGCTTTCTTT. Residues: CSVFTGAYTEAFF. The full variable domain, completed using reference TRBV29-1 and TRBJ1-1, is SAVISQKPSRDICQRGTSLTIQCQVDSQVTMMFWYRQQPGQSLTLIATANQGSEATYESGFVIDKFPISRPNLTFSTLTVSNMSPEDSSIYLCSVFTGAYTEAFFGQGTRLTVV.

V and J are TRBV7-3 and TRBJ2-5, with D possibly matching TRBD2 (6 bases). CDR1 and CDR2 (germline): SGHTA, FQGTGA. The V gene lost 5 bases and the J gene lost 7 bases, with 17 bases spanning the gap. The CDR3 is made up of 14 amino acids. Here the CDR3 DNA reads TGTGCCAGCAGCCCCCAAGGCCGGAGGGCGACCCAGTACTTC. Residues: CASSPQGRRATQYF.

The chain joins TRBV5-4 to TRBJ1-1, with D perhaps matching TRBD1 (6 bases). CDR3 length equals 13 residues. Germline values: CDR1 SGHNT, CDR2 YYREEE (reference sequence). Trimming took off 8 bases at V and 1 base at J, with 12 bases between the two ends. The CDR3 bases are TGTGCCAGTTCCGGACAGACGAACACTGAAGCTTTCTTT. Translating gives CASSGQTNTEAFF.

The rearrangement joins TRBV14 to TRBJ1-2; D is unresolved. This CDR3 comprises 16 residues. V lost 1 base to trimming and J lost 3 bases, with 15 bases between them. Looked up from germline, CDR1 is SGHDN and CDR2 is FVKESK. The CDR3 DNA reads as TGTGCCAGCAGCCAAGGTAGAAGAGGGTCTTACTATGGCTACACCTTC. Protein: CASSQGRRGSYYGYTF. Filled out from reference TRBV14 and TRBJ1-2, the complete variable domain reads EAGVTQFPSHSVIEKGQTVTLRCDPISGHDNLYWYRRVMGKEIKFLLHFVKESKQDESGMPNNRFLAERTGGTYSTLKVQPAELEDSGVYFCASSQGRRGSYYGYTFGSGTRLTVV.

In its sample, this clone was seen a few times. The rearrangement links TRBV7-9 to TRBJ1-1; D gene unclear. Germline CDR1 and CDR2: SEHNR and FQNEAQ (reference sequence). The CDR3 runs to 16 residues. With 5 bases removed from V and 1 base from J, the gap between germline ends came to 17 bases. The chain's CDR3 is CASSPNPEHGNTEAFF. The CDR3 DNA reads TGTGCCAGCAGCCCCAATCCAGAACACGGGAACACTGAAGCTTTCTTT.

This chain joins TRBV6-5 and TRBJ1-2, with D tentatively TRBD1 (5 bases). The CDR3 has 14 residues. Germline CDR1 is MNHEY and CDR2 is SVGAGI. Trimming removed 7 bases from V and 6 bases from J, with 18 bases in between. CDR3 sequence reads: CASKYDEGPNGYTF. CDR3 bases: TGTGCCAGCAAATACGATGAGGGGCCTAATGGCTACACCTTC.

The V call is TRBV29-1, the J call TRBJ1-2, with D perhaps matching TRBD1 (6 bases). In germline, CDR1 is SQVTM, CDR2 ANQGSEA. Trimming removed 7 bases from V and 2 bases from J, with 8 bases in between. This CDR3 region has 11 residues. CDR3 sequence reads: CSGTGNYGYTF. The CDR3 nucleotides read TGCAGCGGAACAGGGAACTATGGCTACACCTTC.

The rearrangement joins TRBV18 to TRBJ2-7; 9 bases line up with TRBD1. Germline V CDR1 and CDR2: KGHSH, LQKENI. This CDR3 region has 15 residues. J gave up 6 bases and V 4 bases, and 10 bases lay outside the gene matches. The CDR3 coding sequence is TGTGCCAGCTCACAGGGTGGGACAGGGACGTCCGAGCAGTACTTC. Protein sequence: CASSQGGTGTSEQYF.